The rows below give T cell receptor beta chains drawn from one sample of a study of Ad26.COV2.S vaccination and SARS-CoV-2 variants. Sequencing was performed with immunoSEQ multiplex PCR; in TCRdb, only in-frame clones are kept and a portion is missing. The sample holds roughly 180,000 clones, roughly 85% seen once. Sequences were derived from peripheral blood, sampled after recovery from COVID-19. The receptors were gathered from a human donor who had recovered from COVID-19. The conserved cysteine and the conserved F or W are not part of the CDR3 here. The order of the fields is J gene, V gene, CDR3 protein.

>TRBJ2-7|TRBV6-5
ASRRQDSSYEQY
>TRBJ2-3|TRBV9
ASSVSGGGDTQY
>TRBJ1-1|TRBV9
ASKKGPDMNTEAF
>TRBJ2-2|TRBV7-9
ASSQLGMNTGELF
>TRBJ1-1|TRBV7-9
ASSSRVNTEAF
>TRBJ2-1|TRBV12-5
ASGLVQRQAVSSYNEQF
>TRBJ2-7|TRBV3-1/TRBV3-2
ASSSKGGGIHEQY
>TRBJ1-5|TRBV19
ASSEGGTQPQH
>TRBJ2-3|TRBV7-3
ASSPLVGVTQY
>TRBJ1-2|TRBV7-3
ASSLRGGRGYT
>TRBJ1-1|TRBV20-1
SASAVGTEAF
>TRBJ2-1|TRBV4-1
ASSQTGTSYNEQF
>TRBJ2-3|TRBV29-1
SVDDQPFNTQY
>TRBJ2-1|TRBV5-1
ASIKGETYNEQF
>TRBJ2-5|TRBV6-5
ASLPGEETQY
>TRBJ1-2|TRBV6-5
ASSYFPGTGLDGYT
>TRBJ2-3|TRBV6-5
ASKGGLSTDTQY
>TRBJ1-4|TRBV3-1/TRBV3-2
ASSQGAGGNEKLF
>TRBJ2-3|TRBV20-1
SAVIGDTQY
>TRBJ2-3|TRBV4-1
ASSQVQGSTDTQY
>TRBJ2-7|TRBV5-1
ASGPSGKYEQY
>TRBJ1-1|TRBV6-1
ASSGPTGTKGNTEAF
>TRBJ2-5|TRBV9
ASAHQGSGETQY
>TRBJ2-3|TRBV7-7
ASSPTSGPTDTQY
>TRBJ2-3|TRBV2
ASRARSGGRATDTQY
>TRBJ2-7|TRBV19
ASSIRTSGSRGVPYEQY